This is a list of T cell receptor beta chains from one sample in a study of Graves' ophthalmopathy and Graves' hyperthyroidism. One entry per CDR3 protein results from TCRdb running MiXCR on the multiplex PCR reads. This table has hundreds of thousands of distinct CDR3 sequences, roughly 20% appearing once. Material: peripheral blood. Receptors were obtained from a woman younger than 30 with stable Graves' hyperthyroidism. Some clones in this sample may be carry-over from other donors' samples. Each CDR3 is given with its conserved first and last residue. D genes are given only for firm matches. Rows give clone size only sometimes, using once, few, many, or a class for an expanded clone.

>once|TRBJ1-1|-|TRBV12-3/TRBV12-4
TGTGCCAGCTGCCGGGAGGGGCTTAACACTGAAGCTTTCTTT
CASCREGLNTEAFF
>few|TRBJ2-7|TRBD1|TRBV20-1
TGCAGTGCGTTGGGGGTGACAGGGATCTCCTACGAGCAGTACTTC
CSALGVTGISYEQYF
>many|TRBJ1-2|-|TRBV7-2
TGTGCCAGCAGCTTAGGACCCACTGTTGGCTACACCTTC
CASSLGPTVGYTF
>many|TRBJ1-1|-|TRBV5-5
TGTGCCAGCAGCTTGACAACACCGAACACTGAAGCTTTCTTT
CASSLTTPNTEAFF
>-|TRBJ1-1|-|TRBV29-1
TGCAGCGTGAGTAGGAGGACTGAAGCTTTCTTT
CSVSRRTEAFF
>-|TRBJ2-7|TRBD1|TRBV19
TGTGCCAGTAGTGCCCGACAGGGGGGGAACGAGCAGTACTTC
CASSARQGGNEQYF
>few|TRBJ1-3|-|TRBV6-1
TGTGCCAGCAGTGAATCCCACGGGATTACCATATATTTT
CASSESHGITIYF
>many|TRBJ1-5|-|TRBV12-3/TRBV12-4
TGTGCCAGCACTTGGGATACCAATCAGCCCCAGCATTTT
CASTWDTNQPQHF
>-|TRBJ2-2|-|TRBV12-3/TRBV12-4
TGTGCCAGCAGTCCACCCCGACCCACCGGGGAGCTGTTTTTT
CASSPPRPTGELFF
>-|TRBJ2-2|TRBD1|TRBV6-1
TGTGCCAGCGGACAGGGTGTAACCGGGGAGCTGTTTTTT
CASGQGVTGELFF
>few|TRBJ1-1|-|TRBV13
TGTGCCAGCAGCTTAGGCCGACAAGGGGAGGGTGAAGCTTTCTTT
CASSLGRQGEGEAFF
>many|TRBJ2-4|-|TRBV2
TGTGCCAGCAGTGAGGGAGCTCAATTAGCCAAAAACATTCAGTACTTC
CASSEGAQLAKNIQYF
>many|TRBJ1-1|-|TRBV30
TGTGCCTGGAGTGGCGGGCCCTCTGAAGCTTTCTTT
CAWSGGPSEAFF
>-|TRBJ2-7|-|TRBV9
TGTGCCAGCAGTCACGACAGGAGTTCCTACGAGCAGTACTTC
CASSHDRSSYEQYF
>many|TRBJ1-1|TRBD1|TRBV6-1
TGTGCCAGCAGTACCAGGGGGCAGGACACTGAAGCTTTCTTT
CASSTRGQDTEAFF
>-|TRBJ2-7|TRBD1|TRBV10-3
TGTGCCATCAGTGGGGACAGGGGCGAGCAGTACTTC
CAISGDRGEQYF
>many|TRBJ2-5|-|TRBV7-2
TGTGCCAGCAGCTTGATGGGCGGGGGCCCCCAAGAGACCCAGTACTTC
CASSLMGGGPQETQYF
>-|TRBJ1-1|-|TRBV29-1
TGCAGCGTTGTAAGGGGGAGTGAAGCTTTCTTT
CSVVRGSEAFF
>many|TRBJ2-7|TRBD1|TRBV5-1
TGCGCCAGCAGCTTGGGTGGGACAGCTTCCTACGAGCAGTACTTC
CASSLGGTASYEQYF
>many|TRBJ1-5|-|TRBV6-4
TGTGCCAGCAATGAACGGGAAAGTCAGCCCCAGCATTTT
CASNERESQPQHF
>-|TRBJ1-1|-|TRBV6-1
TGTGCCAGCAGTGAAGCAGTTGAGAGGCTTGAAGCTTTCTTT
CASSEAVERLEAFF
>-|TRBJ2-4|-|TRBV19
TGTGTCAGTAGTATCGACAAAATTCAGTACTTC
CVSSIDKIQYF
>many|TRBJ1-1|-|TRBV7-2
TGTGCCAGCAGCTTCGGGATCCAACGGACTGAAGCTTTCTTT
CASSFGIQRTEAFF
>-|TRBJ1-1|-|TRBV19
TGTGCCAGTAGTATCAAACCCAACACTGAAGCTTCCTTT
CASSIKPNTEASF
>many|TRBJ2-2|-|TRBV5-1
TGCGCCAGCACCGAGGAAGGGGCGACACGGGAGCTGTTTTTT
CASTEEGATRELFF
>many|TRBJ1-3|-|TRBV7-2
TGTGCCAGCAGCTTAGTCGCAGGGGGAAACACCATATATTTT
CASSLVAGGNTIYF
>-|TRBJ1-1|TRBD1|TRBV12-5
TGTGCTAGTGGTTTGGGACAGGGTGAAGCTTTCTTT
CASGLGQGEAFF
>-|TRBJ1-1|-|TRBV10-3
TGTGCCATCAGTGAGTCTACAGGCCTAGGTGGGAACACTGAAGCTTTCTTT
CAISESTGLGGNTEAFF
>few|TRBJ2-2|TRBD1|TRBV20-1
TGCAGTGCTGGGGACAGGGAAGCCGGGGAGCTGTTTTTT
CSAGDREAGELFF
>-|TRBJ2-5|TRBD2|TRBV11-2
TGTGCCAGCAGCGTAGGGGCGGGGGGGCCGGAGACCAAGTACTTC
CASSVGAGGPETKYF
>-|TRBJ1-5|TRBD1|TRBV30
TGTGCCTGGAGTTGGCGGGGAGGGGGCCAGCCCCAGCATTTT
CAWSWRGGGQPQHF
>-|TRBJ2-7|TRBD1|TRBV6-2/TRBV6-3
TGTGCCAGCAGACGAACTAGGGCAGGGGGCTTCCCAATCTACGAGCAGTACTTC
CASRRTRAGGFPIYEQYF
>-|TRBJ1-5|-|TRBV29-1
TGCAGCGTTCACGACCCGGCGACCAATCAGCCCCAGCATTTT
CSVHDPATNQPQHF
>-|TRBJ1-2|-|TRBV28
TGTGCCAGCAGTTTACTGGGCTCCGGAGGGGGCTACACCTTC
CASSLLGSGGGYTF
>once|TRBJ1-5|-|TRBV6-1
TGTGCCAGCAGGGACAGATATCAGCCCCAGCATTTT
CASRDRYQPQHF
>-|TRBJ1-1|-|TRBV18
TGTGCCAGCTCACCACGGGGGGCTGACGCTTTCTTT
CASSPRGADAFF
>many|TRBJ1-2|-|TRBV27
TGTGCCAGCAGTTTGTCAGGGGTCGATGGCTACACCTTC
CASSLSGVDGYTF
>-|TRBJ1-1|-|TRBV5-1
TGCGCCAGCAGCTTGGACCTGTCGTGGAGAACTGAAGCTTTCTTT
CASSLDLSWRTEAFF
>many|TRBJ1-1|-|TRBV20-1
TGCAGTGCTAGAGACATCCCGAGGGCTTTCTTT
CSARDIPRAFF
>-|TRBJ2-5|-|TRBV6-4
TGTGCCAGCAGTTACTCGTTTCTGGCGGAGACCCAGTACTTC
CASSYSFLAETQYF
>many|TRBJ1-5|-|TRBV6-2/TRBV6-3
TGTGCCAGCAGTACCCTACGGAACGGCAATCAGCCCCAGCATTTT
CASSTLRNGNQPQHF
>-|TRBJ1-2|-|TRBV6-2/TRBV6-3
TGTGCCAGCAGTTACTCCGCGAATGGCTACACCTTC
CASSYSANGYTF
>-|TRBJ2-7|TRBD1|TRBV30
TGTGCCTGGAGTGTATTAGCCCCAGGACAGGGGCTGAACTACGAGCAGTACTTC
CAWSVLAPGQGLNYEQYF
>many|TRBJ2-7|-|TRBV7-2
TGTGCCAGCAGCTTAGCAGGGGCAGCGAGCTCCTACGAGCAGTACTTC
CASSLAGAASSYEQYF
>once|TRBJ1-1|TRBD1|TRBV6-1
TGTGCCAGCAACTCCCGTGGGACAGGGACCACTGAAGCTTTCTTT
CASNSRGTGTTEAFF
>-|TRBJ1-2|-|TRBV6-1
TGTGCCAGCAGTGCGACAGAGAACTATGGCTACACCTTC
CASSATENYGYTF
>few|TRBJ1-5|-|TRBV19
TGTGCCAGTGAGGCGGATTATGAGCCCCAGCATTTT
CASEADYEPQHF
>many|TRBJ2-2|-|TRBV10-1
TGCGCCAGCAGTGAGTCTAGGGGCGGTCGGTTAAGGACCGGGGAGCTGTTTTTT
CASSESRGGRLRTGELFF